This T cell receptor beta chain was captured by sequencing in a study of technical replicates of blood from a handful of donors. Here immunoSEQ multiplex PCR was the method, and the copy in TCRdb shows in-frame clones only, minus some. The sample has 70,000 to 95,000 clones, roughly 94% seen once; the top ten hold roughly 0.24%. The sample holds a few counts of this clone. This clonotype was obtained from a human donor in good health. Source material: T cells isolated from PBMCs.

In nucleotides, the CDR3 is TGTGCCAGCAGCTCCCAGACAGGTCAGGCAAAAAACATTCAGTACTTC. It translates to CASSSQTGQAKNIQYF. The chain is built from TRBV5-4 and TRBJ2-4, with D maybe TRBD1 (6 bases). This CDR3 is built from 16 residues. Per germline, CDR1 SGHNT and CDR2 YYREEE (reference sequence). V gave up 3 bases and J gave up 4 bases, with 17 bases separating them.